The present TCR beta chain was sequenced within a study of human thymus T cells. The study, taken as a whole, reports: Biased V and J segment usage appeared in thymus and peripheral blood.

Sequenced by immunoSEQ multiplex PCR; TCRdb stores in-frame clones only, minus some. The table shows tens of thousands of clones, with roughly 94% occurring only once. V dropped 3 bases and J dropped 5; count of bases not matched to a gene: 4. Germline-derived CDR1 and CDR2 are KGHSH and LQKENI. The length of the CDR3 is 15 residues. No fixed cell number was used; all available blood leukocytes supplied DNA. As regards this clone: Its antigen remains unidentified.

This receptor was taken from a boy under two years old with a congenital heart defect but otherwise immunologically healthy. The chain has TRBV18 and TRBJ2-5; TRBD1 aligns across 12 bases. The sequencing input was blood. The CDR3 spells CASSPGTGGWETQYF. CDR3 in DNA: TGTGCCAGCTCACCCGGGACAGGGGGCTGGGAGACCCAGTACTTC. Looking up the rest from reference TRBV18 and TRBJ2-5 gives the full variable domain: NAGVMQNPRHLVRRRGQEARLRCSPMKGHSHVYWYRQLPEEGLKFMVYLQKENIIDESGMPKERFSAEFPKEGPSILRIQQVVRGDSAAYFCASSPGTGGWETQYFGPGTRLLVL.